The 15 T cell receptor beta chains listed next were all sequenced from one sample in a study of long-term antiretroviral therapy in people with HIV (dated by TCRdb to about 2022). The immunoSEQ hsTCRB v3.0 assay was used at survey level resolution to sequence the TRB variable region. This is the immuneACCESS table as TCRdb keeps it, with only in-frame sequences that have V and J called. A part of the clones is gone; compared with another copy, unresolved V genes explain less than half, and the rest is unexplained. This sample is represented by 36,000 or so clones; more than 65% of them were singletons. Together, the top ten hold about 5.7% of the sample. Sequencing used unsorted PBMCs, obtained 0.6 years after starting antiretroviral therapy. The receptors come from a man younger than 35 with HIV.

The DNA of the CDR3 is TGTGCCTGGGGCCCAGGGGGGAGGAGGTACGAGCAGTACTTC. As protein: CAWGPGGRRYEQYF. V and J are TRBV30 and TRBJ2-7; TRBD1 might be the D (7 bases). Germline V lookup: CDR1 GTSNPN, CDR2 SVGIG (reference sequence). The CDR3 is 14 residues long. Trimming cost V 5 bases and J 4 bases, with 18 bases left between them. The variable domain in full, completed from reference TRBV30 and TRBJ2-7, reads SQTIHQWPATLVQPVGSPLSLECTVEGTSNPNLYWYRQAAGRGLQLLFYSVGIGQISSEVPQNLSASRPQDRQFILSSKKLLLSDSGFYLCAWGPGGRRYEQYFGPGTRLTVT.

The rearrangement links TRBV7-2 to TRBJ2-1; tentatively, D is TRBD1 (5 bases). V was trimmed by 3 bases and J by 3 bases, leaving 9 bases between them. The CDR3 is 14 amino acids. Germline V gene data show CDR1 as SGHTA and CDR2 as FQGNSA. CDR3 sequence: CASSFGQGYNEQFF. CDR3 bases: TGTGCCAGCAGCTTCGGCCAGGGCTACAATGAGCAGTTCTTC.

The chain recombines TRBV5-4 with TRBJ1-1, with D unresolved. Germline CDR1 is SGHNT and CDR2 is YYREEE (reference sequence). This CDR3 contains 17 residues. V lost 1 base and J lost 5, with 21 bases in between. This CDR3 reads CASSLFISRLLGTEAFF. The CDR3 DNA is TGTGCCAGCAGCTTGTTTATATCGAGGCTTTTGGGAACTGAAGCTTTCTTT. Full variable domain (missing parts from reference TRBV5-4 and TRBJ1-1): ETGVTQSPTHLIKTRGQQVTLRCSSQSGHNTVSWYQQALGQGPQFIFQYYREEENGRGNFPPRFSGLQFPNYSSELNVNALELDDSALYLCASSLFISRLLGTEAFFGQGTRLTVV.

V usage is TRBV5-1 and J usage is TRBJ2-1; TRBD2 matches 10 bases. The CDR3 length is 15 residues. Per germline, CDR1 SGHRS and CDR2 YFSETQ. V was clipped by 0 bases and J by 10 bases; unmatched bases: 7. In nucleotides, the CDR3 is TGCGCCAGCAGCTTGGCTAGCGGGAGAGAAGAGGAGCAGTTCTTC. Translating it yields CASSLASGREEEQFF.

The rearrangement links TRBV19 to TRBJ2-7; possibly TRBD1 for D (6 bases). This CDR3 is 14 amino acids long. Germline CDR1 reads LNHDA; CDR2 reads SQIVND (reference sequence). V was cut by 6 bases and J by 0 bases, with 12 bases left in between. The CDR3 protein is CASSWGPSSYEQYF. CDR3 coding DNA: TGTGCCAGTAGCTGGGGGCCGAGCTCCTACGAGCAGTACTTC.

This chain joins TRBV30 and TRBJ1-5, with D tentatively TRBD1 (5 bases). The CDR3 runs 13 residues. The V and J ends lost 5 bases and 2 bases respectively, with 10 bases between them. In germline, CDR1 is GTSNPN, CDR2 SVGIG (reference sequence). The CDR3: CAWQTGRNQPQHF. The CDR3 DNA reads TGTGCCTGGCAAACAGGACGCAATCAGCCCCAGCATTTT.

This sequence joins TRBV2 and TRBJ2-7, with D tentatively TRBD2 (5 bases). V shed 7 bases and J shed 2 bases, with 9 bases lying between them. This CDR3 has 12 amino acids. Per the germline V gene, CDR1 is SNHLY and CDR2 is FYNNEI. The CDR3 reads CASTQLAYEQYF. As DNA, the CDR3 is TGTGCCAGCACACAACTAGCCTACGAGCAGTACTTC.

The chain uses TRBV7-9 and TRBJ2-5; no clear D gene. The germline gives CDR1 SEHNR, CDR2 FQNEAQ (reference sequence). Trimming shortened V by 0 bases and J by 5 bases, and 10 bases separated the two germline ends. The length of the CDR3 is 14 residues. This chain's CDR3 is CASSLAGSRETQYF. CDR3 in DNA: TGTGCCAGCAGCTTAGCTGGGTCCCGGGAGACCCAGTACTTC.

The chain employs TRBV19 and TRBJ1-5, with D perhaps matching TRBD1 (6 bases). The V gene lost 10 bases and the J gene lost 3 bases, with 19 bases spanning the gap. CDR1 and CDR2 from the germline V gene are LNHDA and SQIVND (reference sequence). The CDR3 consists of 15 residues. CDR3 sequence (DNA): TGTGCCACCAGTTGGGGGCAGGCGAACAATCAGCCCCAGCATTTT. Protein sequence: CATSWGQANNQPQHF.

This sequence joins TRBV28 and TRBJ1-1; 8 nucleotides line up with TRBD1. The CDR3 spans 16 residues. Germline V gene sequence: CDR1 MDHEN, CDR2 SYDVKM. With V trimmed by 3 bases and J by 1 base, 7 bases remained unmatched. CDR3 DNA: TGTGCCAGCAGTTTCGCCCCGACAGGGGAGAACACTGAAGCTTTCTTT. It yields the protein CASSFAPTGENTEAFF.

This clone was seen only once. The chain couples TRBV21-1 to TRBJ2-7; TRBD2, as called in the table, went unchecked against the DNA. TRBV21-1 is a pseudogene segment. The CDR3 is made up of 17 amino acids. DNA for the CDR3: TGTGCCAGCAGCAATCACGTACGGGAGCCAACTTCCTACGAGCAGTACTTC. It specifies CASSNHVREPTSYEQYF.

V and J are TRBV19 and TRBJ2-7; D unresolved. The CDR3 runs to 14 residues. Trimming took 3 bases from V and 2 from J, leaving 11 bases between them. CDR1 is LNHDA, CDR2 SQIVND, per germline (reference sequence). This CDR3 reads CASSIISRPYEQYF. The CDR3 DNA reads as TGTGCCAGTAGTATCATCAGCCGCCCCTACGAGCAGTACTTC.

The chain has TRBV7-9 and TRBJ1-5, with 10 bases matching TRBD1. Germline CDR1 SEHNR, CDR2 FQNEAQ (reference sequence). The CDR3 is made up of 14 amino acids. Germline trimming cut 3 bases from V and 6 bases from J; bases unmatched to any gene: 2. In DNA form, the CDR3 reads TGTGCCAGCAGCTTGGGGGACAGGGGTCAGCCCCAGCATTTT. It codes for CASSLGDRGQPQHF.

The chain employs TRBV2 and TRBJ1-2; D remains ambiguous. The CDR3 is 12 residues long. Germline CDR1 and CDR2: SNHLY and FYNNEI. The V gene lost 7 bases and the J gene lost 6 bases, with 12 bases spanning the gap. The CDR3 nucleotides read TGTGCCAGCAAGGGCGGGTCTCATGGCTACACCTTC. This encodes CASKGGSHGYTF.

This sequence joins TRBV19 and TRBJ1-1; a weak D match, TRBD1 (6 bases). CDR3 length: 15 amino acids. The V gene's germline CDR1 is LNHDA and CDR2 SQIVND (reference sequence). Between the trimmed V and J ends, which lost 1 base and 3 bases, there was a span of 12 bases. Written as DNA, the CDR3 is TGTGCCAGTAGTATAGGGACAGATTATTACACTGAAGCTTTCTTT. This encodes CASSIGTDYYTEAFF.